Listed below are T cell receptor beta chains from one sample, sequenced in a study of blood T cell repertoires in COVID-19. Assay used: immunoSEQ multiplex PCR; TCRdb lists only in-frame clones, some missing. The sample includes under 15,000 clones, approximately 90% seen only once; the top ten take approximately 15%. The material sequenced was peripheral blood. The origin of the receptors is a human donor in a cohort sampled during active COVID-19. The CDR3 runs from the conserved cysteine through the conserved F or W. D genes are given only for firm matches. Clone size appears in some rows only: once, few, many, or a class for an expanded clone.

- | TRBJ1-2 | TRBD1 | TRBV5-6 | TGTGCCAGCACCACGGGACAGGGCTATGGCTACACCTTC | CASTTGQGYGYTF
- | TRBJ2-1 | - | TRBV5-1 | TGCGCCAGCAGCTTTTTTCCGAGGAGCTCCTACAATGAGCAGTTCTTC | CASSFFPRSSYNEQFF
few | TRBJ2-1 | TRBD2 | TRBV19 | TGTGCCAGTAATCCCGGGACTAGCGGTTGGAATGAGCAGTTCTTC | CASNPGTSGWNEQFF
- | TRBJ2-5 | - | TRBV5-1 | TGCGCCAGCAGCTTCATGGACTGGAGGGAGACCCAGTACTTC | CASSFMDWRETQYF
- | TRBJ2-7 | - | TRBV5-1 | TGCGCCAGCAGCTTGGGTGTCAGTCCCTACGAGCAGTACTTC | CASSLGVSPYEQYF
- | TRBJ2-3 | TRBD1 | TRBV9 | TGTGCCACCAAAATAGACCGGGACAGGGAAGACACAGATACGCAGTATTTT | CATKIDRDREDTDTQYF
- | TRBJ2-5 | TRBD1 | TRBV5-1 | TGCGCCAGCAGCCAATGGACAGGGGGACGCGACCAAGAGACCCAGTACTTC | CASSQWTGGRDQETQYF
once | TRBJ2-7 | TRBD2 | TRBV9 | TGTGCCAGCAGCGTAGGACCGGGCGGGAGGGGTTTCTACGAGCAGTACTTC | CASSVGPGGRGFYEQYF
- | TRBJ2-7 | TRBD1 | TRBV7-9 | TGTGCCAGCAGCCCGCTGTCCGGGACAGGGCACTCCTACGAGCAGTACTTC | CASSPLSGTGHSYEQYF
- | TRBJ1-1 | - | TRBV11-3 | TGTGCCAGCAGCGACGGGAGGGGGTCGAACACTGAAGCTTTCTTT | CASSDGRGSNTEAFF
once | TRBJ2-4 | TRBD2 | TRBV4-1 | TGCGCCAGCAGCCAAGAAGGATCCAGCGGGGTAAAGTTGGCCAAAAACATTCAGTACTTC | CASSQEGSSGVKLAKNIQYF
- | TRBJ1-6 | TRBD1 | TRBV4-1 | TGCGCCAGCAGCCAAGATTCCCCCGGGACAGTCTCCTATAATTCACCCCTCCACTTT | CASSQDSPGTVSYNSPLHF
- | TRBJ2-3 | TRBD2 | TRBV7-2 | TGTGCCAGCAGCGTCGGGACTAGTAATGTAGATACGCAGTATTTT | CASSVGTSNVDTQYF
- | TRBJ2-7 | TRBD1 | TRBV3-1/TRBV3-2 | TGTGCCAGCAAAGGGGGCCGGACCACCAGCTCCTACGAGCAGTACTTC | CASKGGRTTSSYEQYF
- | TRBJ1-2 | - | TRBV10-3 | TGTGCCATCAGGGGGGGGGCGGCTGCTTTCTCGGACTATGGCTACACCTTC | CAIRGGAAAFSDYGYTF
- | TRBJ2-3 | - | TRBV11-3 | TGTGCCAGCAGCTCGGAGGGCCGGGGCTCAGATACGCAGTATTTT | CASSSEGRGSDTQYF
- | TRBJ1-1 | - | TRBV10-3 | TGTGCCATCAGTTACACCGACAGGTCTCAAGCTTTCTTT | CAISYTDRSQAFF
- | TRBJ1-4 | - | TRBV18 | TGTGCCAGCTCACCACTACCCAGTAATGAAAAACTGTTTTTT | CASSPLPSNEKLFF
- | TRBJ2-3 | TRBD2 | TRBV20-1 | TGCAGTGCCAGTCTCCTTGGGGGGGGCACAGATACGCAGTATTTT | CSASLLGGGTDTQYF
- | TRBJ1-2 | - | TRBV11-2 | TGTGCCAGCAGCCCAGGACAGAGAACCCGCTATGGCTACACCTTC | CASSPGQRTRYGYTF
few | TRBJ1-2 | TRBD1 | TRBV7-9 | TGTGCCAGCAGCTTAGGGGACAGCGCGCTAAACTATGGCTACACCTTC | CASSLGDSALNYGYTF
- | TRBJ1-2 | TRBD1 | TRBV4-1 | TGCGCCAGCAGCCGTGTAGACAGGGAAGGGGGCGGCTACACCTTC | CASSRVDREGGGYTF
- | TRBJ2-3 | - | TRBV29-1 | TGCAGCGTTAAGGGGGGGACCACAGATACGCAGTATTTT | CSVKGGTTDTQYF
- | TRBJ2-1 | TRBD1 | TRBV7-9 | TGTGCCAGCAGCGGACAGGGAAAAAGCTCCTACAATGAGCAGTTCTTC | CASSGQGKSSYNEQFF
- | TRBJ1-5 | - | TRBV2 | TGTGCCAGCAACCCAAAGGGGGTTTTCAATCAGCCCCAGCATTTT | CASNPKGVFNQPQHF
few | TRBJ2-1 | - | TRBV28 | TGTGCCAGCAGTTTAATTGGGGCCCGCTCCTACAATGAGCAGTTCTTC | CASSLIGARSYNEQFF
- | TRBJ1-2 | - | TRBV2 | TGTGCCAGCAGTGAATTCCAGGGTGGAGGCTACACCTTC | CASSEFQGGGYTF
- | TRBJ2-1 | - | TRBV5-8 | TGTGCCAGCACCCCGGCCGGCCTAGCCAATGAGCAGTTCTTC | CASTPAGLANEQFF
- | TRBJ2-7 | - | TRBV6-5 | TGTGCCAGCAGTCCCGCCGAGGCCTACGAGCAGTACTTC | CASSPAEAYEQYF
- | TRBJ2-1 | - | TRBV7-9 | TGTGCCAGCACCAGCGAGACTTACAATGAGCAGTTCTTC | CASTSETYNEQFF
- | TRBJ2-1 | TRBD1 | TRBV7-9 | TGTGCCAGCAGCTTAAGGACAGGGGGGGACTGGAGCTCCTACAATGAGCAGTTCTTC | CASSLRTGGDWSSYNEQFF
- | TRBJ2-7 | - | TRBV29-1 | TGCAGCGTTGAAATACAGGGAGACTACGAGCAGTACTTC | CSVEIQGDYEQYF
- | TRBJ2-4 | TRBD1 | TRBV7-6 | TGTGCCAGCAGCTTAAGCGCCGGGACAGGACTGACCAAAGCCAAAAACATTCAGTACTTC | CASSLSAGTGLTKAKNIQYF
- | TRBJ2-7 | - | TRBV12-3/TRBV12-4 | TGTGCCAGCAGCCAGGACTCCTACGAGCAGTACTTC | CASSQDSYEQYF
once | TRBJ1-4 | TRBD1 | TRBV7-6 | TGTGCCAGCAGCTTAGCGCGGAGGGGGCAGGGTAATGAAAAACTGTTTTTT | CASSLARRGQGNEKLFF
- | TRBJ2-7 | TRBD1 | TRBV6-2/TRBV6-3 | TGTGCCAGCAGTCACAAGCGCCCGGGACAGGGCTCCTACGAGCAGTACTTC | CASSHKRPGQGSYEQYF
- | TRBJ2-7 | TRBD2 | TRBV5-1 | TGCGCCAGCAGCCTGGGACTAGCGGGACACTACGAGCAGTACTTC | CASSLGLAGHYEQYF
- | TRBJ1-5 | - | TRBV20-1 | TGCAGTGCTAGTCGTGCAGGGCAGTATAGCAATCAGCCCCAGCATTTT | CSASRAGQYSNQPQHF
- | TRBJ2-2 | TRBD1 | TRBV28 | TGTGCCAGCAGCCGGACAGGGTCACCCGGGGAGCTGTTTTTT | CASSRTGSPGELFF
- | TRBJ2-5 | TRBD2 | TRBV5-1 | TGCGCCAGCAGCTTACCTGGGACTAGCGGGAGTGGGGAGACCCAGTACTTC | CASSLPGTSGSGETQYF
- | TRBJ2-2 | TRBD2 | TRBV14 | TGTGCCAGCAGCCACCTTAGCGGGAAAGGAGGGGCCGGGGAGCTGTTTTTT | CASSHLSGKGGAGELFF
- | TRBJ1-2 | - | TRBV28 | TGTGCCAGCAGTTTAGATCGGCCCGGGGGATGGTCCCACTATGGCTACACCTTC | CASSLDRPGGWSHYGYTF
- | TRBJ2-2 | - | TRBV9 | TGTGCCAGCAGCGTTTCCAGGGAGAACACCGGGGAGCTGTTTTTT | CASSVSRENTGELFF
- | TRBJ1-4 | - | TRBV7-9 | TGTGCCAGCAGCTTATTCGGGTCAACTAATGAAAAACTGTTTTTT | CASSLFGSTNEKLFF
- | TRBJ1-1 | - | TRBV19 | TGTGCCAGTAGTAACAGGGTAGGAACTGAAGCTTTCTTT | CASSNRVGTEAFF
- | TRBJ2-2 | - | TRBV18 | TGTGCCAGCTCACCACCACCAGGAGGTCCCGGGGAGCTGTTTTTT | CASSPPPGGPGELFF
- | TRBJ2-5 | TRBD2 | TRBV28 | TGTGCCAGCAGTCTCGGGACTAGCGGGGGGACCGGGTGGACCCAGTACTTC | CASSLGTSGGTGWTQYF
once | TRBJ2-2 | TRBD2 | TRBV5-1 | TGCGCCAGCAGTAGACTAGCGGGACCCGGGGAGCTGTTTTTT | CASSRLAGPGELFF
- | TRBJ2-7 | - | TRBV28 | TGTGCCAGCAGTTACCCGATACAGGGCCGAGGATCGTGGGAGCAGTACTTC | CASSYPIQGRGSWEQYF
- | TRBJ2-5 | - | TRBV18 | TGTGCCAGCTCCCCTCAAGGGGGGGACTCGAACTTC | CASSPQGGDSNF
- | TRBJ2-7 | - | TRBV10-3 | TGTGCCATCTCCTCAGCGCGGGGATACGAGCAGTACTTC | CAISSARGYEQYF
- | TRBJ1-1 | TRBD1 | TRBV2 | TGTGCCAGCAGACAACCCCGGGACAGCCTAAGGATATACACTGAAGCTTTCTTT | CASRQPRDSLRIYTEAFF
- | TRBJ2-6 | - | TRBV30 | TGTGCCTGGTTATCTAGCTCTGGGGCCAACGTCCTGACTTTC | CAWLSSSGANVLTF
few | TRBJ2-7 | TRBD2 | TRBV27 | TGTGCCAGCAGTTTTAGTATGACTAGCGGGAGCATCTACGAGCAGTACTTC | CASSFSMTSGSIYEQYF